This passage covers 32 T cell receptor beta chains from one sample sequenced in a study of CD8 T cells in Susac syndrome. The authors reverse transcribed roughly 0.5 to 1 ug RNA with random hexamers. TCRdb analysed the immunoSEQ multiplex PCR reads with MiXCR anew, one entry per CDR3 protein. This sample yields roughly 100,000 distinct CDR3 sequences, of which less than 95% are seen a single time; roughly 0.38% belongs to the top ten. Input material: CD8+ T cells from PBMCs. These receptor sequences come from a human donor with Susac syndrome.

The CDR3: CASEAAGANVLTF. Written as DNA, the CDR3 is TGTGCCAGCGAGGCAGCCGGGGCCAACGTCCTGACTTTC. The chain uses TRBV5-4 and TRBJ2-6; D is ambiguous. The V and J ends lost 7 bases and 4 bases respectively, with 9 bases between them. Germline CDR1 SGHNT, CDR2 YYREEE (reference sequence). The CDR3 covers 13 residues.

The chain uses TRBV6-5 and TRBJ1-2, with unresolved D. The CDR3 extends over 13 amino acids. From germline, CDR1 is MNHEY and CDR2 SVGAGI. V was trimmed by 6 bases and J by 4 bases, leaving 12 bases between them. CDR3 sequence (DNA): TGTGCCAGCAGGTCCAGAGAAGGCTATGGCTACACCTTC. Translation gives CASRSREGYGYTF.

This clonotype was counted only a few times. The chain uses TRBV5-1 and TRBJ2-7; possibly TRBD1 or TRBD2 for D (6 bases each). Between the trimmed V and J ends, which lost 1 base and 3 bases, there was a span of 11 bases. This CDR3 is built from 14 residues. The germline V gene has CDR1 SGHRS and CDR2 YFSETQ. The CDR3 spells CASSLRGGGYEQYF. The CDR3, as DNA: TGCGCCAGCAGCTTGCGAGGGGGAGGCTACGAGCAGTACTTC.

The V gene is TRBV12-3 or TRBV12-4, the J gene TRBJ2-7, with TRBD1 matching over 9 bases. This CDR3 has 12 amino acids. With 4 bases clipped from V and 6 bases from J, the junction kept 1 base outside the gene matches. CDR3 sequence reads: CASSWTGVEQYF. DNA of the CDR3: TGTGCCAGCAGTTGGACAGGGGTCGAGCAGTACTTC.

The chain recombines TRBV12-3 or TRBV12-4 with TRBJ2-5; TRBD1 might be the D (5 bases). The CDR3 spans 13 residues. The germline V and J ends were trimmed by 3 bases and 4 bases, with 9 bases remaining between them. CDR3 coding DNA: TGTGCCAGCAGTTTCACTCAGGGAGAGACCCAGTACTTC. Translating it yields CASSFTQGETQYF.

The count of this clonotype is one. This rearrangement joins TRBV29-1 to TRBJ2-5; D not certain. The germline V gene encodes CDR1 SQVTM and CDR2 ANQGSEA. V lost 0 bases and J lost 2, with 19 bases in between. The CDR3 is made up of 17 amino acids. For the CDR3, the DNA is TGCAGCGTTGAAGATCTACCGGACGTTTTAGAACAAGAGACCCAGTACTTC. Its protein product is CSVEDLPDVLEQETQYF. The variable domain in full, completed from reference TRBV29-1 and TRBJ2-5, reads SAVISQKPSRDICQRGTSLTIQCQVDSQVTMMFWYRQQPGQSLTLIATANQGSEATYESGFVIDKFPISRPNLTFSTLTVSNMSPEDSSIYLCSVEDLPDVLEQETQYFGPGTRLLVL.

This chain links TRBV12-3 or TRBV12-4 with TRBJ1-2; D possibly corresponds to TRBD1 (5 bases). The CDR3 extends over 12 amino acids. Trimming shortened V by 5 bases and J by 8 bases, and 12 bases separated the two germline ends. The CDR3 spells CASSPDMLGYTF. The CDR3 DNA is TGTGCCAGCAGTCCGGACATGTTGGGCTACACCTTC.

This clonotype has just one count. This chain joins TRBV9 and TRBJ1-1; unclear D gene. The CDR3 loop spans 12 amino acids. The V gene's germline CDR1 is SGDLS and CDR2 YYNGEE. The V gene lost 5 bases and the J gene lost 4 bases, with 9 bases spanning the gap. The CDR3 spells CASRAAGTEAFF. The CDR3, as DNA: TGTGCCAGCAGGGCAGCGGGCACTGAAGCTTTCTTT.

For the CDR3, the DNA is TGTGCCAGCTCACCCGGCAGGGGAGGGTACGAGCAGTACTTC. It codes for CASSPGRGGYEQYF. The chain combines TRBV18 with TRBJ2-7, with D maybe TRBD2 (7 bases). The CDR3 is 14 residues long. Germline CDR1 KGHSH, CDR2 LQKENI. Deletions cut 3 bases from V and 4 bases from J, with 13 bases between.

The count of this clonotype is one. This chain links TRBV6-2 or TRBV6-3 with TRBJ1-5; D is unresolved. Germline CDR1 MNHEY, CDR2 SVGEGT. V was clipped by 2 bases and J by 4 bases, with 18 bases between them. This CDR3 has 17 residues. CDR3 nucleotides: TGTGCCAGCAGTTACCTCGCGGGAAGGCTCGCTAATCAGCCCCAGCATTTT. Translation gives CASSYLAGRLANQPQHF.

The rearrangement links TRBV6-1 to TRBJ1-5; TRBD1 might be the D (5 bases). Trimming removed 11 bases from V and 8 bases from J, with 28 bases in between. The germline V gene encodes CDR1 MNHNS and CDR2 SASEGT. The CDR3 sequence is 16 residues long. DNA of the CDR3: TGTGCCGGTAGGACCCCGGGCAAAGGGGTGATGGAGCCCCAGCATTTT. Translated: CAGRTPGKGVMEPQHF.

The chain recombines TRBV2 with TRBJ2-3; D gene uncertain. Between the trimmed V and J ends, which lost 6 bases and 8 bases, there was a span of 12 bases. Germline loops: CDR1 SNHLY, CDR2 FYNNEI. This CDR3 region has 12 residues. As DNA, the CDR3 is TGTGCCAGCAGGGCGGAAGCTCCTACGCAGTATTTT. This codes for CASRAEAPTQYF.

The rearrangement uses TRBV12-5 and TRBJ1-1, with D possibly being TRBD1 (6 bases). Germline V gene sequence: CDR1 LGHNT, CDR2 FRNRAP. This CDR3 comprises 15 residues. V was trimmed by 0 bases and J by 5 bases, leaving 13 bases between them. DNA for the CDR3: TGTGCTAGTGGTTTGGTACCAGGGGCATTGACTGAAGCTTTCTTT. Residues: CASGLVPGALTEAFF. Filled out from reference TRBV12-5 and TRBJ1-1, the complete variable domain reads DARVTQTPRHKVTEMGQEVTMRCQPILGHNTVFWYRQTMMQGLELLAYFRNRAPLDDSGMPKDRFSAEMPDATLATLKIQPSEPRDSAVYFCASGLVPGALTEAFFGQGTRLTVV.

The DNA of the CDR3 is TGTGCCAGCAGCGTAGACGGAACAACTAATGAAAAACTGTTTTTT. Translated: CASSVDGTTNEKLFF. The chain carries TRBV9 and TRBJ1-4; D remains unclear. The CDR3 totals 15 residues. Between the trimmed V and J ends, which lost 0 bases and 0 bases, there was a span of 6 bases. Germline V CDR1 and CDR2: SGDLS, YYNGEE. The full variable domain, its missing parts supplied by reference TRBV9 and TRBJ1-4, is DSGVTQTPKHLITATGQRVTLRCSPRSGDLSVYWYQQSLDQGLQFLIQYYNGEERAKGNILERFSAQQFPDLHSELNLSSLELGDSALYFCASSVDGTTNEKLFFGSGTQLSVL.

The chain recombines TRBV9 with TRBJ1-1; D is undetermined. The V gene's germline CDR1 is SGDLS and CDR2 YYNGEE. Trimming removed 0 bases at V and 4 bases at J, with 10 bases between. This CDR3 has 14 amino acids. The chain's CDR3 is CASSVGSRSTEAFF. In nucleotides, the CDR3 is TGTGCCAGCAGCGTAGGAAGCAGGAGCACTGAAGCTTTCTTT.

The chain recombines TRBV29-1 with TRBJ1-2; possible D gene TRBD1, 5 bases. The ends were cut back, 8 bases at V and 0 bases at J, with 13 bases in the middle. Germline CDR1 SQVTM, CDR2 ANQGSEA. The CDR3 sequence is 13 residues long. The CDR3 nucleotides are TGCAGCATGGATACAGGTGCTAACTATGGCTACACCTTC. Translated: CSMDTGANYGYTF.

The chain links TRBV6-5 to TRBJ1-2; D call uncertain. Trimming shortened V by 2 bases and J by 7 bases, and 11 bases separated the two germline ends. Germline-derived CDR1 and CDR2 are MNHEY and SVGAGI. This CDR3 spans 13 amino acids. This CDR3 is CASSYGRMVGYTF. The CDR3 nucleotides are TGTGCCAGCAGTTACGGGCGAATGGTTGGCTACACCTTC.

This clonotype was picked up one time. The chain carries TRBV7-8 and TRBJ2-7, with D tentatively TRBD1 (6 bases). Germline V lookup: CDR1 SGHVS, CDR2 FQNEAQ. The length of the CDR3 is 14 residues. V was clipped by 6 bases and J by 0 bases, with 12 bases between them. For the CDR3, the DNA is TGTGCCAGCAGTTCCGGGACAAGCTCCTACGAGCAGTACTTC. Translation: CASSSGTSSYEQYF.

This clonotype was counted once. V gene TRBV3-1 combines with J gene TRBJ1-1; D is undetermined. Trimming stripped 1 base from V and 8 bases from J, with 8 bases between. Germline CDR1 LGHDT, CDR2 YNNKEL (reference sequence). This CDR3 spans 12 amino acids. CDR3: CASSQVGGEAFF. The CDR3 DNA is TGTGCCAGCAGCCAAGTTGGCGGGGAAGCTTTCTTT.

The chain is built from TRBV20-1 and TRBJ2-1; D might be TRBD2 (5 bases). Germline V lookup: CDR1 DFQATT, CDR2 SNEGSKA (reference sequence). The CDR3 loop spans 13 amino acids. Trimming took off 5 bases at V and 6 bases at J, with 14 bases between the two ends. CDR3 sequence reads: CSALPRGANEQFF. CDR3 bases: TGCAGTGCTCTCCCCCGGGGAGCCAATGAGCAGTTCTTC.

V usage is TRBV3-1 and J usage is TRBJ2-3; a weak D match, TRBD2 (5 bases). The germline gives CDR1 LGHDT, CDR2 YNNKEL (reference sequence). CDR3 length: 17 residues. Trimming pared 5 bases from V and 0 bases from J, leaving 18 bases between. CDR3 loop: CASSFQVPAASTDTQYF. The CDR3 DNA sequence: TGTGCCAGCAGCTTCCAGGTGCCAGCGGCTAGCACAGATACGCAGTATTTT.

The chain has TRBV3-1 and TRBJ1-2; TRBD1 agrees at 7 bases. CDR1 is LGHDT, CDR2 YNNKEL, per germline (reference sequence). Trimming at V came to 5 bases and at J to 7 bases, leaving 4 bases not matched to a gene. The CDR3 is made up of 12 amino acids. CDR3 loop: CASSFTGVGYTF. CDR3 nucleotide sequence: TGTGCCAGCAGCTTCACAGGGGTTGGCTACACCTTC.

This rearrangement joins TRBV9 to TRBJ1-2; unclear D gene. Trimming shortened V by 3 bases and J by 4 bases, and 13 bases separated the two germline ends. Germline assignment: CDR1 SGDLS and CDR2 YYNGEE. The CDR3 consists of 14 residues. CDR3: CASSAGDLGYGYTF. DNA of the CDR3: TGTGCCAGCAGCGCAGGAGACCTTGGCTATGGCTACACCTTC.

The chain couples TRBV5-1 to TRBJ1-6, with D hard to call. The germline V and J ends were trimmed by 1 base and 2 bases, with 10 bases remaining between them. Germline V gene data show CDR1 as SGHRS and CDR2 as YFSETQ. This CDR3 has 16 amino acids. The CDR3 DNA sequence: TGCGCCAGCAGCTTGTCGCAGGAGGCCTATAATTCACCCCTCCACTTT. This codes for CASSLSQEAYNSPLHF.

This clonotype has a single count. The CDR3 protein is CSGRAAGTSSTDTQYF. CDR3 nucleotides: TGCAGTGGCAGGGCGGCGGGGACCTCTTCCACAGATACGCAGTATTTT. The rearrangement uses TRBV20-1 and TRBJ2-3; perhaps TRBD2 as D (6 bases). Germline values: CDR1 DFQATT, CDR2 SNEGSKA (reference sequence). The CDR3 sequence is 16 residues long. Trimming took off 7 bases at V and 2 bases at J, with 22 bases between the two ends.

Here the CDR3 reads CASSLVGQGAVDYGYTF. For the CDR3, the DNA is TGTGCCAGCAGCTTGGTAGGACAGGGGGCTGTGGACTATGGCTACACCTTC. V and J are TRBV5-4 and TRBJ1-2; 11 nucleotides align to TRBD1. Trimming removed 0 bases from V and 3 bases from J; junction bases left unmatched: 7. This CDR3 is 17 amino acids long. Germline assignment: CDR1 SGHNT and CDR2 YYREEE (reference sequence).

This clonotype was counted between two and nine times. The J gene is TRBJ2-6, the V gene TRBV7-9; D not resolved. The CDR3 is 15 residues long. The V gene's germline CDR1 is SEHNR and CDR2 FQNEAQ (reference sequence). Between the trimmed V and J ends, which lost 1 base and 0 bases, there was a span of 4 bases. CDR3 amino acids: CASSLVSSGANVLTF. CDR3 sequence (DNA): TGTGCCAGCAGCTTAGTTTCCTCTGGGGCCAACGTCCTGACTTTC.

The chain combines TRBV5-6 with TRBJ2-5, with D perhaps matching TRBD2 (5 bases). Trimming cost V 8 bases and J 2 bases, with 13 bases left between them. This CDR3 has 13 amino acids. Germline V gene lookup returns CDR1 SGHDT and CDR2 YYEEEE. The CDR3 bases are TGTGCCAGTGGATCGGGGTCTCAAGAGACCCAGTACTTC. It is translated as CASGSGSQETQYF.

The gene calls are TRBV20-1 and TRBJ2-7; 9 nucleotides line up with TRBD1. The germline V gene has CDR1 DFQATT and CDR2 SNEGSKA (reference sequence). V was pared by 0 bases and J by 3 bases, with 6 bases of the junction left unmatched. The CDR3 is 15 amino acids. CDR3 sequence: CSAREKGTGNYEQYF. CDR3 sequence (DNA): TGCAGTGCTAGAGAGAAAGGGACAGGGAACTACGAGCAGTACTTC.

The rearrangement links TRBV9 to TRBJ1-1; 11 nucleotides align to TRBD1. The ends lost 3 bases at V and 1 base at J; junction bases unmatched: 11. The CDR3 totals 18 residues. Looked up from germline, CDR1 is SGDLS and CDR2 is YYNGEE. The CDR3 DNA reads TGTGCCAGCAGCGACGGACAGGGGGCCGTTGGGTGGAACACTGAAGCTTTCTTT. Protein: CASSDGQGAVGWNTEAFF.

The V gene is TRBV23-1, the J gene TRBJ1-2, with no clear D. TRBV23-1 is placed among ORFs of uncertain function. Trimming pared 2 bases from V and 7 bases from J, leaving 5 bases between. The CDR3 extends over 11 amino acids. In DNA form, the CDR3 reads TGCGCCAGCAGTCAACAAAGTGGCTACACCTTC. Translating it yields CASSQQSGYTF.

The CDR3 reads CASSGTYNYEQYF. CDR3 sequence (DNA): TGTGCCAGCAGTGGGACGTATAACTACGAGCAGTACTTC. The chain couples TRBV27 to TRBJ2-7, with D perhaps TRBD1 or TRBD2 (5 bases each). The ends were cut back, 5 bases at V and 3 bases at J, with 11 bases in the middle. Germline V lookup: CDR1 MNHEY, CDR2 SMNVEV (reference sequence). The CDR3 covers 13 residues.